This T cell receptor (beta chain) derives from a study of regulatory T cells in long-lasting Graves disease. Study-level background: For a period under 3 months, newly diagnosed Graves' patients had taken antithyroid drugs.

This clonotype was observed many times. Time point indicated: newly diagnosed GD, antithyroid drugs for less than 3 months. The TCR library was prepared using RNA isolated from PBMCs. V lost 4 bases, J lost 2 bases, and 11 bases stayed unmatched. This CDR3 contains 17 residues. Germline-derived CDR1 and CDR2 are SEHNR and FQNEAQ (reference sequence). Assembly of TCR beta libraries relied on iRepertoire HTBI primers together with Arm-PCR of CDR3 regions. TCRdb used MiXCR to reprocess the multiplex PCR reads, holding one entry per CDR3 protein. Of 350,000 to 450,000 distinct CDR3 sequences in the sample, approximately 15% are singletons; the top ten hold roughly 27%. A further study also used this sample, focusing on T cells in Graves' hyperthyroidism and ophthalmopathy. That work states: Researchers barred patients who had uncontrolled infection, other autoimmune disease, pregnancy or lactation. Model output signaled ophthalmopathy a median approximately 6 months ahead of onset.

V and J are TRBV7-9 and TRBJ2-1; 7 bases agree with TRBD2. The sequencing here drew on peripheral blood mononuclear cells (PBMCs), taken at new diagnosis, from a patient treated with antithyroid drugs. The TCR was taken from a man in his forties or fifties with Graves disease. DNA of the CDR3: TGTGCCAGCAGCTCGGCTGGCGGGGGTCGACCCTACAATGAGCAGTTCTTC. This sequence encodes CASSSAGGGRPYNEQFF. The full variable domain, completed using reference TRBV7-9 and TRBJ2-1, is DTGVSQNPRHKITKRGQNVTFRCDPISEHNRLYWYRQTLGQGPEFLTYFQNEAQLEKSRLLSDRFSAERPKGSFSTLEIQRTEQGDSAMYLCASSSAGGGRPYNEQFFGPGTRLTVL.